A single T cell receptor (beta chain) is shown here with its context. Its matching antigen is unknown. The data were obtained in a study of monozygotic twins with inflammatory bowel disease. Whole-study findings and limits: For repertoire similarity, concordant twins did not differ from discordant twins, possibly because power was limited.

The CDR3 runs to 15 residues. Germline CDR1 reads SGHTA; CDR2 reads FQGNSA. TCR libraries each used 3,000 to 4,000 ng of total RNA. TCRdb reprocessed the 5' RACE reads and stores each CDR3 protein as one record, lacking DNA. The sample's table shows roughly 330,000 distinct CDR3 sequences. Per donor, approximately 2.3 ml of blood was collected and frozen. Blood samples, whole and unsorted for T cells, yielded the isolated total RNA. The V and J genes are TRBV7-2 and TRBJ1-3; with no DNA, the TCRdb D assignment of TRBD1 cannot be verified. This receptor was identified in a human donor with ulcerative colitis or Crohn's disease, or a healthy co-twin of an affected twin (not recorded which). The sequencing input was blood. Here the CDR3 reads CASSPLGASGNTIYF.